A selection of T cell receptor beta chains follows, all from one sample in a study of T cells after posttransplantation cyclophosphamide. Clones were read by immunoSEQ multiplex PCR, and TCRdb kept only the in-frame ones, dropping some. The sample is made up of roughly 7,000 clones, none counted only once. This specimen was PBMCs, taken after allogeneic stem cell transplant with posttransplant cyclophosphamide. These receptors were taken from a female patient aged 50 to 60 who received an allogeneic stem cell transplant from an unrelated donor, was CMV-positive, and had acute GVHD only. Some T cells may possibly be graft donor cells. Each CDR3 is given without its conserved first and last residue.

CDR3 length: 12; J gene: TRBJ2-3; V gene: TRBV7-3; CDR3 protein: ASSFRAGADTQY
CDR3 length: 14; J gene: TRBJ1-3; V gene: TRBV30; CDR3 protein: AWSVLESRAGNTIY
CDR3 length: 10; J gene: TRBJ1-6; V gene: TRBV6-5; CDR3 protein: ASTDGSSPLH
CDR3 length: 14; J gene: TRBJ1-6; V gene: TRBV5-6; CDR3 protein: ASSLRVSSYNSPLH
CDR3 length: 15; J gene: .; V gene: TRBV7-2; CDR3 protein: ASSGLSGSGISYEQY
CDR3 length: 12; J gene: TRBJ1-4; V gene: TRBV10-3; CDR3 protein: AISEEIQGAKLF
CDR3 length: 12; J gene: TRBJ2-7; V gene: TRBV7-2; CDR3 protein: ASSLTSGSHEQY
CDR3 length: 15; J gene: TRBJ2-5; V gene: TRBV19; CDR3 protein: ASSIARTGVVKETQY
CDR3 length: 10; J gene: TRBJ1-2; V gene: TRBV30; CDR3 protein: AWTRDTYGYT
CDR3 length: 9; J gene: TRBJ2-7; V gene: TRBV9; CDR3 protein: ASGQFGEQY
CDR3 length: 13; J gene: TRBJ2-3; V gene: TRBV15; CDR3 protein: ATSNVGVLADTQY
CDR3 length: 14; J gene: TRBJ2-7; V gene: TRBV7-9; CDR3 protein: ASSSIGVAGAYEQY
CDR3 length: 12; J gene: TRBJ2-7; V gene: TRBV2; CDR3 protein: ASRGTSGSYEQY
CDR3 length: 12; J gene: TRBJ2-3; V gene: TRBV18; CDR3 protein: ASSPAGLTDTQY
CDR3 length: 10; J gene: TRBJ2-7; V gene: TRBV13; CDR3 protein: ASSEQGSEQY
CDR3 length: 12; J gene: TRBJ1-1; V gene: TRBV29-1; CDR3 protein: SVEEMAPGTEAF
CDR3 length: 13; J gene: TRBJ2-3; V gene: TRBV5-5; CDR3 protein: ASSLTSGKSDTQY
CDR3 length: 15; J gene: TRBJ2-7; V gene: TRBV12-2; CDR3 protein: ASRLAVSSGSSYEQY
CDR3 length: 12; J gene: TRBJ2-7; V gene: TRBV6-5; CDR3 protein: ASSYSETAYEQY
CDR3 length: 12; J gene: TRBJ1-4; V gene: TRBV4-3; CDR3 protein: ASSQDAGNEKLF
CDR3 length: 12; J gene: TRBJ2-7; V gene: TRBV4-2; CDR3 protein: ASSPGQGSNEQY
CDR3 length: 15; J gene: TRBJ1-5; V gene: TRBV15; CDR3 protein: ATSSNRLTGSNQPQH
CDR3 length: 11; J gene: TRBJ2-7; V gene: TRBV6-6; CDR3 protein: ASHGREAYEQY
CDR3 length: 11; J gene: TRBJ2-7; V gene: TRBV5-1; CDR3 protein: ASSLWKDSEQY
CDR3 length: 17; J gene: TRBJ2-7; V gene: TRBV6-1; CDR3 protein: ASSDPRASGRAGSYEQY
CDR3 length: 11; J gene: TRBJ2-5; V gene: TRBV18; CDR3 protein: ASSPPPLGVQY
CDR3 length: 13; J gene: TRBJ1-2; V gene: TRBV4-3; CDR3 protein: ASSQDPGQPYGYT
CDR3 length: 12; J gene: TRBJ2-5; V gene: TRBV10-3; CDR3 protein: AISRGTGKETQY
CDR3 length: 13; J gene: TRBJ2-1; V gene: TRBV19; CDR3 protein: ASSTGAGSYNEQF
CDR3 length: 10; J gene: TRBJ1-5; V gene: TRBV29-1; CDR3 protein: SAGQLNQPQH
CDR3 length: 17; J gene: .; V gene: TRBV4-3; CDR3 protein: ASSQGLAGGSFMVGEQY
CDR3 length: 13; J gene: TRBJ2-1; V gene: TRBV21-1; CDR3 protein: ASSTSSVVYNEQF